These 19 T cell receptor beta chains originate from one sample sequenced in a study of somatic mutations in cytotoxic T cells in rheumatoid arthritis. The protocol was immunoSEQ multiplex PCR, while the TCRdb copy is restricted to in-frame clones and leaves out a portion. The sample consists of about 5,500 clones, around four fifths of them appearing once. The sequenced sample was CD8+ T cells sorted from blood. These receptor sequences come from a woman between 45 and 60 years old with rheumatoid arthritis.

This chain links TRBV9 with TRBJ2-3, with D possibly TRBD2 on 5 matching bases. The CDR3 extends over 15 amino acids. Germline V lookup: CDR1 SGDLS, CDR2 YYNGEE. The ends were cut back, 0 bases at V and 8 bases at J, with 16 bases in the middle. The CDR3 nucleotides read TGTGCCAGCAGCGTAGAGCGGACCCCAATTGGTACGCAGTATTTT. Translation: CASSVERTPIGTQYF. Supplemented by reference TRBV9 and TRBJ2-3, the full variable domain reads DSGVTQTPKHLITATGQRVTLRCSPRSGDLSVYWYQQSLDQGLQFLIQYYNGEERAKGNILERFSAQQFPDLHSELNLSSLELGDSALYFCASSVERTPIGTQYFGPGTRLTVL.

The V and J genes are TRBV12-5 and TRBJ1-1; no clear D. V gave up 5 bases and J gave up 1 base, with 8 bases separating them. CDR3 length: 13 residues. The V gene's germline CDR1 is LGHNT and CDR2 FRNRAP. In DNA form, the CDR3 reads TGTGCTAGTGGTACCGACACGAACACTGAAGCTTTCTTT. The encoded protein is CASGTDTNTEAFF. Using reference TRBV12-5 and TRBJ1-1 for the parts outside the CDR3, the full variable domain is DARVTQTPRHKVTEMGQEVTMRCQPILGHNTVFWYRQTMMQGLELLAYFRNRAPLDDSGMPKDRFSAEMPDATLATLKIQPSEPRDSAVYFCASGTDTNTEAFFGQGTRLTVV.

This clone was seen a few times. The chain employs TRBV19 and TRBJ1-1, with D uncertain. In germline, CDR1 is LNHDA, CDR2 SQIVND (reference sequence). The CDR3 has 14 residues. V lost 4 bases and J 4 bases, leaving 13 bases between the germline ends. The CDR3 bases are TGTGCCAGTAGTACCAACACCGTAGCCACTGAAGCTTTCTTT. It encodes CASSTNTVATEAFF.

There are a few counts of this clone. The V call is TRBV6-1, the J call TRBJ1-1; D uncertain. Between the trimmed V and J ends, which lost 2 bases and 5 bases, there was a span of 9 bases. Germline CDR1 MNHNS, CDR2 SASEGT. CDR3 length equals 13 residues. The CDR3 spells CASSERESTEAFF. The CDR3 nucleotides are TGTGCCAGCAGTGAAAGGGAGTCGACTGAAGCTTTCTTT.

This sequence joins TRBV27 and TRBJ2-1, with D unresolved. Trimming shortened V by 6 bases and J by 1 base, and 13 bases separated the two germline ends. The germline gives CDR1 MNHEY, CDR2 SMNVEV (reference sequence). This CDR3 is 15 amino acids long. The CDR3 nucleotides read TGTGCCAGCAGACCCGACGGCAGGTCCTACAATGAGCAGTTCTTC. Protein: CASRPDGRSYNEQFF.

The V gene is TRBV5-4, the J gene TRBJ2-6, with D possibly TRBD1 on 6 matching bases. V was cut by 6 bases and J by 0 bases, with 13 bases left in between. CDR3 size: 16 residues. Germline-derived CDR1 and CDR2 are SGHNT and YYREEE (reference sequence). CDR3 coding DNA: TGTGCCAGCACCGGGACAAATCCCTCTGGGGCCAACGTCCTGACTTTC. Translation gives CASTGTNPSGANVLTF.

This clone was seen a handful of times. This chain uses TRBV19 with TRBJ2-3, with 8 bases matching TRBD2. The CDR3 is made up of 16 amino acids. Looked up from germline, CDR1 is LNHDA and CDR2 is SQIVND (reference sequence). V trimming: 4 bases; J trimming: 0 bases; junction bases outside the gene matches: 6. In nucleotides, the CDR3 is TGTGCCAGTAGTACCCGAGGGACTAGTAGCACAGATACGCAGTATTTT. The encoded protein is CASSTRGTSSTDTQYF.

V and J are TRBV4-1 and TRBJ2-5; D ambiguous. Germline V gives CDR1 MGHRA, CDR2 YSYEKL. This CDR3 is 13 amino acids long. The V end was cut by 3 bases, the J end by 1 base, with 6 bases between. DNA for the CDR3: TGCGCCAGCAGCCAGGTACTCCAAGAGACCCAGTACTTC. Encoded protein: CASSQVLQETQYF.

The V gene is TRBV29-1, the J gene TRBJ1-1, with D unresolved. Trimming pared 7 bases from V and 4 bases from J, leaving 16 bases between. This CDR3 spans 13 amino acids. Germline CDR1 and CDR2: SQVTM and ANQGSEA. For the CDR3, the DNA is TGCAGCGGGATTGAGGCAGATCGCACTGAAGCTTTCTTT. Encoded protein: CSGIEADRTEAFF.

The chain recombines TRBV2 with TRBJ1-4; D possibly corresponds to TRBD1 (6 bases). The CDR3 consists of 15 residues. Trimming stripped 4 bases from V and 5 bases from J, with 14 bases between. Germline-derived CDR1 and CDR2 are SNHLY and FYNNEI. CDR3 residues: CASSGVAGANEKLFF. Here the CDR3 DNA reads TGTGCCAGCAGTGGGGTGGCAGGGGCGAATGAAAAACTGTTTTTT.

V is TRBV2 and J is TRBJ2-1; 15 nucleotides match TRBD2. The V gene end was trimmed by 10 bases and the J gene end by 3 bases; junction bases not matched to a gene: 13. The CDR3 runs to 18 residues. Per germline, CDR1 SNHLY and CDR2 FYNNEI. The CDR3 loop is CATLRTSGRAGIYNEQFF. The CDR3 coding sequence is TGTGCCACTCTGCGGACTAGCGGGAGGGCCGGTATCTACAATGAGCAGTTCTTC. Looking up the rest from reference TRBV2 and TRBJ2-1 gives the full variable domain: EPEVTQTPSHQVTQMGQEVILRCVPISNHLYFYWYRQILGQKVEFLVSFYNNEISEKSEIFDDQFSVERPDGSNFTLKIRSTKLEDSAMYFCATLRTSGRAGIYNEQFFGPGTRLTVL.

The V gene is TRBV9, the J gene TRBJ2-1; 8 bases agree with TRBD2. Germline V lookup: CDR1 SGDLS, CDR2 YYNGEE. The ends lost 4 bases at V and 8 bases at J; junction bases unmatched: 11. The CDR3 spans 15 residues. This chain's CDR3 is CASSPSGSVVDEQFF. The CDR3 DNA is TGTGCCAGCAGCCCCAGCGGGAGTGTCGTCGATGAGCAGTTCTTC.

V gene TRBV4-1 combines with J gene TRBJ1-6; 7 positions match TRBD1. Germline V gene sequence: CDR1 MGHRA, CDR2 YSYEKL. V gave up 1 base and J gave up 11 bases; unmatched junction bases: 8. The CDR3 is made up of 15 amino acids. The chain's CDR3 is CASSQVETGSPPLHF. The CDR3 DNA is TGCGCCAGCAGCCAAGTAGAGACAGGGAGTCCACCCCTCCACTTT.

The chain uses TRBV9 and TRBJ2-7; 10 bases are a match to TRBD1. With V trimmed by 0 bases and J by 5 bases, 2 bases remained unmatched. Germline CDR1 SGDLS, CDR2 YYNGEE. CDR3 length: 14 amino acids. This CDR3 reads CASSVGQGANEQYF. CDR3 nucleotides: TGTGCCAGCAGCGTAGGACAGGGGGCCAACGAGCAGTACTTC.

V is TRBV7-6 and J is TRBJ1-1, with 12 positions matching TRBD1. The ends lost 3 bases at V and 5 bases at J; junction bases unmatched: 7. CDR3 length: 16 residues. Germline loops: CDR1 SGHVS, CDR2 FNYEAQ. The CDR3 nucleotides are TGTGCCAGCAGCTTCGACCCGGGACAGGGGGCGACTGAAGCTTTCTTT. This encodes CASSFDPGQGATEAFF.

CDR3 residues: CASSLTAAHTEAFF. CDR3 nucleotide sequence: TGTGCCAGCAGCTTGACAGCAGCCCACACTGAAGCTTTCTTT. The rearrangement joins TRBV27 to TRBJ1-1; perhaps TRBD1 as D (5 bases). Between the trimmed V and J ends, which lost 6 bases and 3 bases, there was a span of 14 bases. The CDR3 spans 14 residues. CDR1 and CDR2 (germline): MNHEY, SMNVEV (reference sequence).

The J gene is TRBJ2-5, the V gene TRBV10-3, with D possibly being TRBD1 (6 bases). The J call may not be correct, given that the DNA end is closer to TRBJ2-7. This CDR3 contains 16 residues. The germline V gene has CDR1 ENHRY and CDR2 SYGVKD. This CDR3 reads CAISAPAEGVGYEQYF. DNA for the CDR3: TGTGCCATCAGTGCTCCCGCTGAGGGGGTGGGATACGAGCAGTACTTC.

V is TRBV27 and J is TRBJ2-3; a weak D match, TRBD2 (6 bases). CDR1 is MNHEY and CDR2 is SMNVEV in the germline V gene (reference sequence). Trimming left V 3 bases short and J 3 bases short, with 10 bases between. The CDR3 loop spans 14 amino acids. The CDR3 reads CASSFGRSTDTQYF. DNA of the CDR3: TGTGCCAGCAGTTTCGGGAGAAGTACAGATACGCAGTATTTT.

The genes are TRBV5-6 and TRBJ1-1; the D is unclear. Germline V gene data show CDR1 as SGHDT and CDR2 as YYEEEE. This CDR3 region has 16 residues. The V end was cut by 1 base, the J end by 0 bases, with 13 bases between. The CDR3 region has the DNA TGTGCCAGCAGCTTGTTTCTGGTAGCGATGAACACTGAAGCTTTCTTT. Translation gives CASSLFLVAMNTEAFF.